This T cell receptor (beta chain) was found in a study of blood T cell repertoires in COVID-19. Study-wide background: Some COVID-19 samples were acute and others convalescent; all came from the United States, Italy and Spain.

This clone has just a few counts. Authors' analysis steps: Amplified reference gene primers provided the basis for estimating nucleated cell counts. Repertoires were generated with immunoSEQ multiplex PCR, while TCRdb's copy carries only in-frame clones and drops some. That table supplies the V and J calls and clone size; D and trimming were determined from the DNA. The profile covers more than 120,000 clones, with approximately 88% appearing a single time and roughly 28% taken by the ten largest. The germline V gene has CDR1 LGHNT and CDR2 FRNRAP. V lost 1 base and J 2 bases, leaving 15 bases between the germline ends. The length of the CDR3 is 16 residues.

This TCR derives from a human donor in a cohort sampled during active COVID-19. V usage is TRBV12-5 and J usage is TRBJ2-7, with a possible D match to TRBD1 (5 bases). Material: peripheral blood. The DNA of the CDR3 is TGTGCTAGTGGTTTGGACCGACAGTCCAGGGCCTACGAGCAGTACTTC. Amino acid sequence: CASGLDRQSRAYEQYF. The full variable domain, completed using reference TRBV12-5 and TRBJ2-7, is DARVTQTPRHKVTEMGQEVTMRCQPILGHNTVFWYRQTMMQGLELLAYFRNRAPLDDSGMPKDRFSAEMPDATLATLKIQPSEPRDSAVYFCASGLDRQSRAYEQYFGPGTRLTVT.